The present TCR beta chain was sequenced within a study of regulatory T cells in long-lasting Graves disease. General observations from the study: Persistent disease was characterized by preferential usage of TRBV28, TRBJ1-2 and TRBJ2-5.

Worth noting for this clonotype: Its specificity is not known.

The V segment lost 1 base and the J segment 5 bases; nucleotides outside the gene matches: 6. Germline V lookup: CDR1 MGHRA, CDR2 YSYEKL. The CDR3 has 15 amino acids. Construction of the TCR beta libraries employed iRepertoire HTBI primers in conjunction with Arm-PCR of CDR3 regions. TCRdb processed the multiplex PCR reads anew with MiXCR; each CDR3 protein has one entry. The top ten clones hold around 15% of a sample with 350,000 to 450,000 distinct CDR3 sequences, around a fifth of them seen once. Regarding time point: persistent/refractory GD, antithyroid drugs over 5 years with positive TRAb. The TCR library was made from RNA extracted from PBMCs.

Material: peripheral blood mononuclear cells (PBMCs), obtained when the disease was refractory, from a patient treated with antithyroid drugs. The rearrangement links TRBV4-1 to TRBJ1-1; 8 bases map to TRBD1. The TCR comes from a female donor with Graves disease. The CDR3 DNA sequence: TGCGCCAGCAGCCAAGCTGGGACAGGAGATACTGAAGCTTTCTTT. It translates to CASSQAGTGDTEAFF.